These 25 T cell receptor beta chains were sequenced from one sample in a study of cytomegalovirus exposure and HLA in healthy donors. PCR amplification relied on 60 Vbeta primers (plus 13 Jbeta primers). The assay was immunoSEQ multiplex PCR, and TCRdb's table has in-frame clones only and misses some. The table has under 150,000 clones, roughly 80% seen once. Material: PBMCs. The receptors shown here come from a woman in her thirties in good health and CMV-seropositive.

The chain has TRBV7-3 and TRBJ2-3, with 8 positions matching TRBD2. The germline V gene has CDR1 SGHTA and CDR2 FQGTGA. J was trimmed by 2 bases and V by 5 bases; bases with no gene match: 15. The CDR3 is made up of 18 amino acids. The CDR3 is CASSLSGFQRGLTDTQYF. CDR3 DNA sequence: TGTGCCAGCAGCCTCTCGGGTTTTCAGCGGGGGCTCACAGATACGCAGTATTTT.

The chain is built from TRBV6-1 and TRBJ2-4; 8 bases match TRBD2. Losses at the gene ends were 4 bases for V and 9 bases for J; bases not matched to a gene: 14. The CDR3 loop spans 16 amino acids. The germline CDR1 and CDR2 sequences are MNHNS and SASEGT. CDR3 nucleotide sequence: TGTGCCAGCAGTGCGTTCGGGGGGGACTACGAGGGCATTCAGTACTTC. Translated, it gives CASSAFGGDYEGIQYF.

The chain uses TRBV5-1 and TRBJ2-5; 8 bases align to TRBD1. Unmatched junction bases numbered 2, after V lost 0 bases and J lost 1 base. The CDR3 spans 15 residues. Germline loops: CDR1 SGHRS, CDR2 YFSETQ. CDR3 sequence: CASSLDGTGQETQYF. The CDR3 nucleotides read TGCGCCAGCAGCTTGGACGGGACAGGCCAAGAGACCCAGTACTTC.

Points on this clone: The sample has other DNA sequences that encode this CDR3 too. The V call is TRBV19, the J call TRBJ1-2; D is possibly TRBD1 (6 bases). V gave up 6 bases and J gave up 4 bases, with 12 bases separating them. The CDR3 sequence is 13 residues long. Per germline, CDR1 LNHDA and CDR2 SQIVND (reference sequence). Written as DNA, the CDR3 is TGTGCCAGTAGCCCACAGGGTGCCTATGGCTACACCTTC. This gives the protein CASSPQGAYGYTF. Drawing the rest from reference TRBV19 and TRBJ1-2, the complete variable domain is DGGITQSPKYLFRKEGQNVTLSCEQNLNHDAMYWYRQDPGQGLRLIYYSQIVNDFQKGDIAEGYSVSREKKESFPLTVTSAQKNPTAFYLCASSPQGAYGYTFGSGTRLTVV.

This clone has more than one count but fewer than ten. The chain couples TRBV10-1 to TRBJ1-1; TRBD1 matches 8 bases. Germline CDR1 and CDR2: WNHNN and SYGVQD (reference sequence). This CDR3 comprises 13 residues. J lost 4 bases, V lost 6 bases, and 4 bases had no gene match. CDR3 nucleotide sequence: TGCGCCAGCAGCCCTCAGGGGGCCACTGAAGCTTTCTTT. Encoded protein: CASSPQGATEAFF.

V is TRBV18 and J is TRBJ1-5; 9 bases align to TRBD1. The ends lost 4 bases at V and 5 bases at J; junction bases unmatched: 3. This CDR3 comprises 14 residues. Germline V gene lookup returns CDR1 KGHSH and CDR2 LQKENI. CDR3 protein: CASSRDREYQPQHF. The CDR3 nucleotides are TGTGCCAGCTCACGGGACAGGGAGTATCAGCCCCAGCATTTT.

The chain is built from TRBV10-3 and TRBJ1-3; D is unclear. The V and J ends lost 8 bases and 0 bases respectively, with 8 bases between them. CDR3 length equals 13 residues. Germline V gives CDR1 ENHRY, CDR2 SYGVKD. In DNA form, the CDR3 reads TGTGCCATCGGCTCATTCTCTGGAAACACCATATATTTT. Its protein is CAIGSFSGNTIYF.

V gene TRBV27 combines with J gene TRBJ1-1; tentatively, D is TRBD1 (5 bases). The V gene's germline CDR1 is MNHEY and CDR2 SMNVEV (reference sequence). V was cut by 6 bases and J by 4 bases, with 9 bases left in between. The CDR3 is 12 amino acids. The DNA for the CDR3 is TGTGCCAGCAGCCAGGGTAGCACTGAAGCTTTCTTT. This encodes CASSQGSTEAFF.

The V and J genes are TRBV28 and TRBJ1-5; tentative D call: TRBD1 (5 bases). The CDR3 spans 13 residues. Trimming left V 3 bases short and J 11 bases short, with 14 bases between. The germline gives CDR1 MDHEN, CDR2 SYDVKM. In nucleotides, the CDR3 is TGTGCCAGCAGTTTTCCAGGGCCAGTGGCCCAGCATTTT. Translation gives CASSFPGPVAQHF.

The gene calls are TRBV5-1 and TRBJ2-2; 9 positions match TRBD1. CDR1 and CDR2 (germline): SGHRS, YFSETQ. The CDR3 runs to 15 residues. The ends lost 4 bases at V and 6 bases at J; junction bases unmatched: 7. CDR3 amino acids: CASSRDRGDAGELFF. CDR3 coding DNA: TGCGCCAGCAGCCGCGACAGGGGGGATGCCGGGGAGCTGTTTTTT.

The CDR3 loop is CAWSYGTGNNQPQHF. The CDR3 DNA reads TGTGCCTGGAGTTACGGGACAGGGAACAATCAGCCCCAGCATTTT. The chain links TRBV30 to TRBJ1-5, with 9 bases that match TRBD1. Germline V CDR1 and CDR2: GTSNPN, SVGIG (reference sequence). V was pared by 2 bases and J by 3 bases, with 5 bases of the junction left unmatched. This CDR3 is built from 15 residues.

The CDR3 protein is CATKIGTSGGTYEQYF. CDR3 nucleotide sequence: TGTGCCACCAAAATTGGGACTAGCGGGGGGACCTACGAGCAGTACTTC. V and J are TRBV27 and TRBJ2-7, with 15 bases fitting TRBD2. The junction had 9 bases not matched to a gene; V was cut back by 10 bases and J by 2 bases. CDR3 length equals 16 residues. CDR1 is MNHEY and CDR2 is SMNVEV in the germline V gene (reference sequence).

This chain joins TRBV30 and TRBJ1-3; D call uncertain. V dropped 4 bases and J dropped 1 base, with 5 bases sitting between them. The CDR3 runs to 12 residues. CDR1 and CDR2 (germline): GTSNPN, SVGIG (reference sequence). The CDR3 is CAWTRSGNTIYF. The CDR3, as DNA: TGTGCCTGGACCAGGTCTGGAAACACCATATATTTT.

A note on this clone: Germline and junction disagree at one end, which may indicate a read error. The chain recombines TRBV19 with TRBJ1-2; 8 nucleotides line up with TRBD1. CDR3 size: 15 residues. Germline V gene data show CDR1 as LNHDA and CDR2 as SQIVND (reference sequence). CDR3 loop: CASSIPRDRYYGYTF. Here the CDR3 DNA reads TGTGCCAGTAGTATTCCCCGGGACAGGTACTATGGCTATACCTTC.

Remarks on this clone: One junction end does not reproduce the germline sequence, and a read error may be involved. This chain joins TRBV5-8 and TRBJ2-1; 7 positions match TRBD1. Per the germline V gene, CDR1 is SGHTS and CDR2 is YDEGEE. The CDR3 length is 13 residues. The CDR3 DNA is TGTGCCAGCAGCGGGACAGCCTACAATGTGCAGTTCTTC. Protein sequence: CASSGTAYNVQFF. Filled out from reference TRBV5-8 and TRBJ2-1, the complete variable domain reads EAGVTQSPTHLIKTRGQQATLRCSPISGHTSVYWYQQALGLGLQFLLWYDEGEERNRGNFPPRFSGRQFPNYSSELNVNALELEDSALYLCASSGTAYNVQFFGPGTRLTVL.

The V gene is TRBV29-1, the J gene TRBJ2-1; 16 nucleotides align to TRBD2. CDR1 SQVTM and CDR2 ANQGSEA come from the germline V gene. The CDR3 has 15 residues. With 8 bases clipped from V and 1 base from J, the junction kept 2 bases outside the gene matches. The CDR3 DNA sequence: TGCAGCACGGGACTAGCGGGGGGGTCCTACAATGAGCAGTTCTTC. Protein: CSTGLAGGSYNEQFF.

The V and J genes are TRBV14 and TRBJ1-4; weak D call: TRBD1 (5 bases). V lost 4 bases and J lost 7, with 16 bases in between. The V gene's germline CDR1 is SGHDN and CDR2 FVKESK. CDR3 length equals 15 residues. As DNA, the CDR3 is TGTGCCAGCAGCCTAGGTGGGGCTCAGGGTGAAAAACTGTTTTTT. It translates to CASSLGGAQGEKLFF.

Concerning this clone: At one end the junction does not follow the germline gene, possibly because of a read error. Here the CDR3 reads CASSENGADSNNEQFF. CDR3 sequence (DNA): TGTGCCAGCAGTGAAAATGGAGCGGACTCCAACAATGAGCAGTTCTTC. V gene TRBV6-1 combines with J gene TRBJ2-1, with D perhaps matching TRBD2 (5 bases). The CDR3 runs to 16 residues. In germline, CDR1 is MNHNS, CDR2 SASEGT.

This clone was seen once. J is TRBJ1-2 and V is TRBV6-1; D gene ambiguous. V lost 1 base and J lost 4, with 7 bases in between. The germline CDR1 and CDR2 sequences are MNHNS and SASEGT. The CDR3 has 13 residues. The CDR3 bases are TGTGCCAGCAGTGAAGGCCGGGGCTATGGCTACACCTTC. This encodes CASSEGRGYGYTF.

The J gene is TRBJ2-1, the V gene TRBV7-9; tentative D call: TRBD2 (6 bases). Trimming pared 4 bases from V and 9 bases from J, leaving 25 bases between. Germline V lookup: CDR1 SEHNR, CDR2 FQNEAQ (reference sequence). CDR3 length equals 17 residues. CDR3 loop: CASSSVLAEWGNVEQFF. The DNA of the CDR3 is TGTGCCAGCAGCTCTGTATTAGCGGAGTGGGGTAATGTTGAGCAGTTCTTC.

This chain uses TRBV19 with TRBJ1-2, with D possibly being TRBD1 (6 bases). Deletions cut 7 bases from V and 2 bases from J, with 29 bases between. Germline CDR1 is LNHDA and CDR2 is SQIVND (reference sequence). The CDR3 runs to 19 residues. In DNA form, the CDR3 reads TGTGCCAGTACCCCCAACACGGGACAAGTACCCATACCGAACTATGGCTACACCTTC. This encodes CASTPNTGQVPIPNYGYTF.

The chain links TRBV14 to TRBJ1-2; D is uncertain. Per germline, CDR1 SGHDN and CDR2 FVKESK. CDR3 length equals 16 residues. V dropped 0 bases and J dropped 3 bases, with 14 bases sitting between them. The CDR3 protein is CASSQEAKFLYYGYTF. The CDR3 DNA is TGTGCCAGCAGCCAAGAGGCCAAATTCCTTTACTATGGCTACACCTTC. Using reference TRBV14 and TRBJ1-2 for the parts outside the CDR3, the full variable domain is EAGVTQFPSHSVIEKGQTVTLRCDPISGHDNLYWYRRVMGKEIKFLLHFVKESKQDESGMPNNRFLAERTGGTYSTLKVQPAELEDSGVYFCASSQEAKFLYYGYTFGSGTRLTVV.

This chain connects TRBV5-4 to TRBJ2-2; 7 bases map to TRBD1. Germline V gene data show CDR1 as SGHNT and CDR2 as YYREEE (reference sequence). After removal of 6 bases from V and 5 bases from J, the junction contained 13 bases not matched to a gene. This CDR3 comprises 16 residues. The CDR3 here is CASTLHPGQTTGELFF. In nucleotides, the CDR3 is TGTGCCAGCACTCTTCATCCGGGACAGACGACCGGGGAGCTGTTTTTT.

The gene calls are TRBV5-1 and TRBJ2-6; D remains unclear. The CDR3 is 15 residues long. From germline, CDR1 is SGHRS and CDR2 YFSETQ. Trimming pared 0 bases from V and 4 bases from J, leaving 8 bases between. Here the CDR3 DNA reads TGCGCCAGCAGCTTGGGCCAGGTAGGGGCCAACGTCCTGACTTTC. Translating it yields CASSLGQVGANVLTF.

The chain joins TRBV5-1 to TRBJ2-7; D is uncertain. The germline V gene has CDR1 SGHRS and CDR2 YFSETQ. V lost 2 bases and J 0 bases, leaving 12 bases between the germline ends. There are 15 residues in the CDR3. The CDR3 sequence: CASSFVRLSSYEQYF. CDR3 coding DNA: TGCGCCAGCAGCTTTGTCAGGCTGAGCTCCTACGAGCAGTACTTC.